The 14 T cell receptor beta chains reported below all come from one sample, sequenced in a study of shared clonotypes between healthy human individuals (dated by TCRdb to the early 2020s). Library prep was done by the immunoSEQ multiplex PCR assay. What TCRdb holds here is the immuneACCESS table cut down to in-frame rearrangements. Part of the clones is not present; checked against another copy, under half of the missing clones reflect an unresolved V gene, and the others are unexplained. This sample comprises about half a million clones, around 74% of them detected only once. About an eighth of the sample lies in the top ten. Sequenced sample: PBMCs. These receptors were collected from a woman aged 40-49 years in good health. Some clones in this sample may be carry-over from other donors' samples.

The rearrangement links TRBV9 to TRBJ2-7; TRBD1 matches 7 bases. V lost 0 bases and J lost 3; bases outside the gene matches: 3. CDR3 length: 14 amino acids. The germline gives CDR1 SGDLS, CDR2 YYNGEE. The CDR3 reads CASSVEQGNYEQYF. In DNA form, the CDR3 reads TGTGCCAGCAGCGTAGAACAGGGGAACTACGAGCAGTACTTC. The complete variable domain, with remaining parts taken from reference TRBV9 and TRBJ2-7, reads DSGVTQTPKHLITATGQRVTLRCSPRSGDLSVYWYQQSLDQGLQFLIQYYNGEERAKGNILERFSAQQFPDLHSELNLSSLELGDSALYFCASSVEQGNYEQYFGPGTRLTVT.

This chain joins TRBV11-1 and TRBJ2-1; the D gene is possibly TRBD1 (6 bases). Trimming took off 2 bases at V and 7 bases at J, with 15 bases between the two ends. The CDR3 length is 15 residues. From germline, CDR1 is SGHAT and CDR2 FQDESV (reference sequence). The CDR3 protein is CASSLPRTAANEQFF. Here the CDR3 DNA reads TGTGCCAGCAGCTTACCCCGGACAGCCGCTAATGAGCAGTTCTTC.

This clone was detected once. CDR3 region: CASSSGAGDDIQYF. The CDR3 DNA sequence: TGCGCCAGCAGCTCCGGGGCCGGGGATGACATTCAGTACTTC. The chain uses TRBV5-1 and TRBJ2-4, with D possibly being TRBD1 or TRBD2 (5 bases each). There are 14 residues in the CDR3. Trimming cost V 3 bases and J 8 bases, with 15 bases left between them. Germline V gene data show CDR1 as SGHRS and CDR2 as YFSETQ.

The rearrangement links TRBV27 to TRBJ1-1, with D perhaps matching TRBD1 (5 bases). V was trimmed by 3 bases and J by 1 base, leaving 9 bases between them. CDR1 is MNHEY and CDR2 is SMNVEV in the germline V gene (reference sequence). The CDR3 length is 14 residues. CDR3 nucleotides: TGTGCCAGCAGTTTCCGGGGCCCGAACACTGAAGCTTTCTTT. Protein: CASSFRGPNTEAFF.

The chain employs TRBV6-4 and TRBJ2-3, with 13 bases identical to TRBD2. CDR3 size: 17 residues. V was clipped by 6 bases and J by 0 bases; unmatched bases: 6. CDR1 is MRHNA, CDR2 SNTAGT, per germline. DNA for the CDR3: TGTGCCAGCAGGGAGGGACTAGCGGGAACTAGCACAGATACGCAGTATTTT. Its translation: CASREGLAGTSTDTQYF.

The chain uses TRBV7-2 and TRBJ1-2, with D unresolved. The germline V gene encodes CDR1 SGHTA and CDR2 FQGNSA. Between the trimmed V and J ends, which lost 3 bases and 7 bases, there was a span of 12 bases. CDR3 length: 13 residues. Here the CDR3 DNA reads TGTGCCAGCAGCTTTGGGCCCGAGGGTGGCTACACCTTC. Translation gives CASSFGPEGGYTF.

The V gene is TRBV7-2, the J gene TRBJ2-2; possibly TRBD1 for D (6 bases). Germline-derived CDR1 and CDR2 are SGHTA and FQGNSA. The CDR3 runs 14 residues. Trimming pared 3 bases from V and 7 bases from J, leaving 12 bases between. The CDR3 protein is CASSLLGQGGELFF. DNA for the CDR3: TGTGCCAGCAGCTTGCTGGGACAAGGCGGGGAGCTGTTTTTT.

V usage is TRBV28 and J usage is TRBJ2-5; possible D gene TRBD2, 5 bases. V gave up 6 bases and J gave up 0 bases, with 14 bases separating them. The CDR3 has 15 amino acids. CDR1 MDHEN and CDR2 SYDVKM come from the germline V gene. CDR3 coding DNA: TGTGCCAGCAGCGAAGCACCGGGATACCAAGAGACCCAGTACTTC. Protein sequence: CASSEAPGYQETQYF.

The V and J genes are TRBV6-6 and TRBJ2-5; 10 bases are shared with TRBD1. The CDR3 runs 15 residues. The ends lost 7 bases at V and 3 bases at J; junction bases unmatched: 8. Germline V gene lookup returns CDR1 MNHNY and CDR2 SVGAGI (reference sequence). CDR3 protein: CASKFSGTGEETQYF. CDR3 DNA sequence: TGTGCCAGCAAGTTTTCCGGGACAGGGGAAGAGACCCAGTACTTC.

CDR3: CASSLWTGRRETQYF. As DNA, the CDR3 is TGTGCCAGCAGTTTATGGACAGGGAGGCGAGAGACCCAGTACTTC. This chain joins TRBV28 and TRBJ2-5, with D possibly being TRBD1 (7 bases). The germline gives CDR1 MDHEN, CDR2 SYDVKM. Trimming cost V 0 bases and J 4 bases, with 12 bases left between them. This CDR3 is 15 amino acids long.

This clone came up once. This CDR3 is also generated by other DNA sequences in the sample. The V and J genes are TRBV5-1 and TRBJ2-2, with D possibly matching TRBD2 (6 bases). CDR1 and CDR2 (germline): SGHRS, YFSETQ. The CDR3 is 15 amino acids. V was trimmed by 0 bases and J by 0 bases, leaving 6 bases between them. This CDR3 is CASSLAGANTGELFF. Written as DNA, the CDR3 is TGCGCCAGCAGCTTGGCGGGAGCGAACACCGGGGAGCTGTTTTTT.

The chain combines TRBV5-6 with TRBJ1-1, with a tentative D call TRBD1 (5 bases). V was pared by 2 bases and J by 10 bases, with 18 bases between. The CDR3 has 14 residues. CDR1 SGHDT and CDR2 YYEEEE come from the germline V gene. The CDR3 bases are TGTGCCAGCAGCTTTTATTCGGGACCGCCCGGAGCTTTCTTT. The encoded protein is CASSFYSGPPGAFF. The full variable domain, with the rest looked up from reference TRBV5-6 and TRBJ1-1, is DAGVTQSPTHLIKTRGQQVTLRCSPKSGHDTVSWYQQALGQGPQFIFQYYEEEERQRGNFPDRFSGHQFPNYSSELNVNALLLGDSALYLCASSFYSGPPGAFFGQGTRLTVV.

The V call is TRBV7-9, the J call TRBJ2-7; 13 bases align to TRBD2. CDR1 and CDR2 from the germline V gene are SEHNR and FQNEAQ (reference sequence). V dropped 4 bases and J dropped 2; count of bases not matched to a gene: 14. CDR3 length equals 19 residues. In DNA form, the CDR3 reads TGTGCCAGCAGCTCTTCTGGCGCTGCAACTAGCGGGAGGGCCTACGAGCAGTACTTC. Amino acids: CASSSSGAATSGRAYEQYF. The entire variable domain, with the rest obtained from reference TRBV7-9 and TRBJ2-7, is as follows: DTGVSQNPRHKITKRGQNVTFRCDPISEHNRLYWYRQTLGQGPEFLTYFQNEAQLEKSRLLSDRFSAERPKGSFSTLEIQRTEQGDSAMYLCASSSSGAATSGRAYEQYFGPGTRLTVT.

J is TRBJ2-2 and V is TRBV28; tentative D call: TRBD1 (5 bases). Germline V CDR1 and CDR2: MDHEN, SYDVKM. Trimming cost V 6 bases and J 1 base, with 9 bases left between them. The CDR3 runs 14 residues. CDR3 sequence: CASRQTGNTGELFF. CDR3 nucleotide sequence: TGTGCCAGCAGACAAACAGGGAACACCGGGGAGCTGTTTTTT.